The next 29 T cell receptor beta chains were all read from a single sample in a study of identifying expanded T cells in peripheral blood. Profiling relied on immunoSEQ multiplex PCR, and the TCRdb table lists in-frame clones only, not all of them. The data show about 91,000 clones, approximately 89% seen once. Input material: blood. These receptor sequences come from a person between 18 and 69 years old in good health.

This clone was seen just once. This sequence joins TRBV25-1 and TRBJ1-1; 7 positions match TRBD1. V was clipped by 5 bases and J by 6 bases; unmatched bases: 9. CDR3 size: 14 residues. In germline, CDR1 is MGHDK, CDR2 SYGVNS. The CDR3 loop is CASSRRDRYSEAFF. The CDR3, as DNA: TGTGCCAGCAGTAGACGGGACAGATACTCTGAAGCTTTCTTT.

The chain uses TRBV6-6 and TRBJ2-7; D is uncertain. V lost 0 bases and J lost 3, with 9 bases in between. Germline V gene sequence: CDR1 MNHNY, CDR2 SVGAGI (reference sequence). The CDR3 consists of 14 residues. The CDR3 DNA reads as TGTGCCAGCAGTTACTCAGAAGGGATCTACGAGCAGTACTTC. It yields the protein CASSYSEGIYEQYF.

The chain uses TRBV7-9 and TRBJ2-3; tentatively, D is TRBD2 (6 bases). The CDR3 runs to 14 residues. V was cut by 3 bases and J by 2 bases, with 9 bases left in between. CDR1 and CDR2 from the germline V gene are SEHNR and FQNEAQ (reference sequence). The CDR3 sequence: CASSFPGLTDTQYF. The CDR3 DNA reads as TGTGCCAGCAGCTTCCCGGGACTCACAGATACGCAGTATTTT.

V is TRBV30 and J is TRBJ2-3; TRBD2 matches 9 bases. CDR3 length: 15 residues. V was pared by 0 bases and J by 4 bases, with 5 bases of the junction left unmatched. The germline gives CDR1 GTSNPN, CDR2 SVGIG (reference sequence). The CDR3 sequence: CAWSVASGVADTQYF. CDR3 coding DNA: TGTGCCTGGAGTGTGGCTAGCGGGGTGGCAGATACGCAGTATTTT.

With regard to this clone: This specimen includes other DNA sequences encoding the same CDR3. CDR3 bases: TGTGCCAGCAGTGACGGCTCCACAGATACGCAGTATTTT. Translation gives CASSDGSTDTQYF. The rearrangement joins TRBV6-4 to TRBJ2-3, with D uncertain. The germline V and J ends were trimmed by 2 bases and 2 bases, with 5 bases remaining between them. Looked up from germline, CDR1 is MRHNA and CDR2 is SNTAGT. This CDR3 has 13 amino acids.

This sequence joins TRBV4-2 and TRBJ2-1, with 9 bases matching TRBD2. Germline loops: CDR1 LGHNA, CDR2 YNFKEQ. V lost 3 bases, J lost 4 bases, and 7 bases stayed unmatched. The CDR3 is made up of 16 amino acids. CDR3 nucleotide sequence: TGTGCCAGCAGCCAGGAGACTAGCGGAAATTACAATGAGCAGTTCTTC. Translated, it gives CASSQETSGNYNEQFF.

The J gene is TRBJ2-1, the V gene TRBV6-5; D is undetermined. This CDR3 has 14 amino acids. Germline CDR1 MNHEY, CDR2 SVGAGI. Trimming left V 2 bases short and J 5 bases short, with 10 bases between. CDR3 protein: CASSYGKPNNEQFF. In DNA, the CDR3 is TGTGCCAGCAGTTACGGGAAGCCAAACAATGAGCAGTTCTTC.

The chain is built from TRBV5-1 and TRBJ1-5; D uncertain. V lost 0 bases, J lost 6 bases, and 10 bases lay in between. Germline V lookup: CDR1 SGHRS, CDR2 YFSETQ. The CDR3 loop spans 14 amino acids. The CDR3 loop is CASSLAGSGQPQHF. CDR3 bases: TGCGCCAGCAGCTTGGCGGGGTCGGGTCAGCCCCAGCATTTT. The full variable domain, with the rest looked up from reference TRBV5-1 and TRBJ1-5, is KAGVTQTPRYLIKTRGQQVTLSCSPISGHRSVSWYQQTPGQGLQFLFEYFSETQRNKGNFPGRFSGRQFSNSRSEMNVSTLELGDSALYLCASSLAGSGQPQHFGDGTRLSIL.

The J gene is TRBJ2-7, the V gene TRBV27; TRBD1 matches at 7 bases. Trimming took 6 bases from V and 4 from J; bases not matched to a gene: 6. Germline V gene data show CDR1 as MNHEY and CDR2 as SMNVEV (reference sequence). This CDR3 comprises 13 residues. The CDR3 nucleotides read TGTGCCAGCAGCCTCGGGACAGAATACGAGCAGTACTTC. Encoded protein: CASSLGTEYEQYF.

In this sample, this clone turned up once. V and J are TRBV7-2 and TRBJ1-2, with 7 bases aligning to TRBD1. The CDR3 is 14 amino acids. The germline V gene has CDR1 SGHTA and CDR2 FQGNSA. Unmatched junction bases numbered 2, after V lost 1 base and J lost 3 bases. CDR3 nucleotide sequence: TGTGCCAGCAGCTTAGGACAGGGACACTATGGCTACACCTTC. This encodes CASSLGQGHYGYTF.

This clone showed up just once. The gene calls are TRBV7-2 and TRBJ2-7; 9 bases are a match to TRBD1. CDR1 SGHTA and CDR2 FQGNSA come from the germline V gene. Unmatched junction bases numbered 6, after V lost 3 bases and J lost 3 bases. The CDR3 consists of 15 residues. The CDR3, as DNA: TGTGCCAGCAGCTTGGAAGGACAGGGGTACTACGAGCAGTACTTC. Its protein is CASSLEGQGYYEQYF.

This clone was recorded a few times. The genes are TRBV9 and TRBJ2-5, with 11 bases identical to TRBD2. Germline CDR1 and CDR2: SGDLS and YYNGEE. There are 17 residues in the CDR3. Losses at the gene ends were 7 bases for V and 5 bases for J; bases not matched to a gene: 16. CDR3 DNA sequence: TGTGCCAGCGCCCCCGGGGTAGCGGGGGGGCTCGGGGAGACCCAGTACTTC. Residues: CASAPGVAGGLGETQYF.

The chain employs TRBV18 and TRBJ2-5; weak D call: TRBD1 (6 bases). The J call may be wrong; the DNA end is better matched by TRBJ2-7. Germline values: CDR1 KGHSH, CDR2 LQKENI. The CDR3 is made up of 14 amino acids. CDR3 sequence (DNA): TGTGCCAGCTCACCACGAACAGGGATGTACGAGCAGTACTTC. As protein: CASSPRTGMYEQYF.

V gene TRBV5-6 combines with J gene TRBJ1-5, with 7 positions matching TRBD1. CDR3 length: 16 amino acids. The germline CDR1 and CDR2 sequences are SGHDT and YYEEEE. V lost 0 bases and J lost 5; bases outside the gene matches: 8. CDR3 DNA sequence: TGTGCCAGCAGCTTGGGTCTCGGGGACAGTGATCAGCCCCAGCATTTT. It translates to CASSLGLGDSDQPQHF.

The CDR3, as DNA: TGTGCCAGCAGCGTAGAAGGACTAGCGGCCTCCAGCACAGATACGCAGTATTTT. It encodes CASSVEGLAASSTDTQYF. V is TRBV9 and J is TRBJ2-3, with TRBD2 matching over 10 bases. The ends lost 0 bases at V and 0 bases at J; junction bases unmatched: 7. The germline CDR1 and CDR2 sequences are SGDLS and YYNGEE. The CDR3 has 18 amino acids.

The V gene is TRBV9, the J gene TRBJ2-5, with a possible D match to TRBD2 (6 bases). The germline CDR1 and CDR2 sequences are SGDLS and YYNGEE. The CDR3 loop spans 14 amino acids. V dropped 3 bases and J dropped 5 bases, with 14 bases sitting between them. The CDR3 loop reads CASSEMGGGETQYF. Written as DNA, the CDR3 is TGTGCCAGCAGCGAGATGGGGGGTGGTGAGACCCAGTACTTC.

The chain employs TRBV4-1 and TRBJ2-1; D ambiguous. Germline V lookup: CDR1 MGHRA, CDR2 YSYEKL. The ends were cut back, 5 bases at V and 8 bases at J, with 19 bases in the middle. There are 15 residues in the CDR3. CDR3 region: CASSSRRVSGHEQFF. The CDR3 coding sequence is TGCGCCAGCAGCTCCCGACGGGTCTCCGGGCATGAGCAGTTCTTC.

The chain has TRBV30 and TRBJ2-7; D possibly matches TRBD1 or TRBD2 (6 bases each). The germline V and J ends were trimmed by 8 bases and 6 bases, with 20 bases remaining between them. The CDR3 covers 13 residues. Germline V lookup: CDR1 GTSNPN, CDR2 SVGIG (reference sequence). In nucleotides, the CDR3 is TGTGCCCTGGACGGGGGCGCTTCAACCGAGCAGTACTTC. It is translated as CALDGGASTEQYF.

This clone has only one observation. The chain recombines TRBV6-5 with TRBJ2-7, with unresolved D. In germline, CDR1 is MNHEY, CDR2 SVGAGI. This CDR3 region has 11 residues. V lost 5 bases, J lost 5 bases, and 7 bases lay in between. CDR3 bases: TGTGCCAGCAGTCACGGACACGAGCAGTACTTC. It codes for CASSHGHEQYF.

V is TRBV6-1 and J is TRBJ2-2, with 11 bases identical to TRBD2. Germline V CDR1 and CDR2: MNHNS, SASEGT. This CDR3 spans 16 amino acids. V lost 3 bases, J lost 3 bases, and 3 bases stayed unmatched. The CDR3 DNA reads as TGTGCCAGCAGTGACGGACTAGCGGGTGACACCGGGGAGCTGTTTTTT. Encoded protein: CASSDGLAGDTGELFF.

V is TRBV6-4 and J is TRBJ2-3, with TRBD2 matching 12 bases. This CDR3 has 16 amino acids. The trim removed 5 bases at V and 3 bases at J, leaving 6 bases unmatched. Germline lookup yields CDR1 MRHNA and CDR2 SNTAGT. DNA for the CDR3: TGTGCCAGCAGTCTAGCGGGAGGGCATGGTACAGATACGCAGTATTTT. Amino acids: CASSLAGGHGTDTQYF.

The J gene is TRBJ1-1, the V gene TRBV2; no clear D. Germline lookup yields CDR1 SNHLY and CDR2 FYNNEI. The ends were cut back, 8 bases at V and 3 bases at J, with 16 bases in the middle. The CDR3 totals 14 residues. The CDR3 DNA is TGTGCCAGCTCCCCTGCGGGGTTTCACACTGAAGCTTTCTTT. As protein: CASSPAGFHTEAFF.

This rearrangement joins TRBV11-2 to TRBJ2-2, with D unclear. The CDR3 has 14 amino acids. V lost 5 bases, J lost 3 bases, and 10 bases lay in between. CDR1 SGHAT and CDR2 FQNNGV come from the germline V gene. DNA of the CDR3: TGTGCCAGCAGCCCAGGACCGGACACCGGGGAGCTGTTTTTT. It encodes CASSPGPDTGELFF.

The rearrangement links TRBV7-9 to TRBJ2-7; D possibly corresponds to TRBD2 (6 bases). The germline V gene has CDR1 SEHNR and CDR2 FQNEAQ (reference sequence). The CDR3 loop spans 15 amino acids. V lost 5 bases, J lost 2 bases, and 16 bases lay in between. CDR3 DNA: TGTGCCAGCAGCCGGCCGGAGGGCCGCGCCTACGAGCAGTACTTC. It specifies CASSRPEGRAYEQYF.

This chain connects TRBV6-6 to TRBJ2-7; D possibly matches TRBD1 or TRBD2 (5 bases each). The V gene's germline CDR1 is MNHNY and CDR2 SVGAGI (reference sequence). This CDR3 is built from 15 residues. V was cut by 7 bases and J by 2 bases, with 18 bases left in between. The CDR3 spells CASTSPGRGTYEQYF. The CDR3 DNA sequence: TGTGCCAGCACCAGTCCGGGACGGGGAACCTACGAGCAGTACTTC.

The chain links TRBV5-4 to TRBJ2-3, with D perhaps matching TRBD1 or TRBD2 (5 bases each). The V end was cut by 5 bases, the J end by 2 bases, with 15 bases between. Per the germline V gene, CDR1 is SGHNT and CDR2 is YYREEE (reference sequence). CDR3 length: 15 residues. The CDR3 bases are TGTGCCAGCAGGTCGGGGCAGCTCTACACAGATACGCAGTATTTT. It yields the protein CASRSGQLYTDTQYF.

This clone has a single count. This rearrangement joins TRBV27 to TRBJ1-1, with a tentative D call TRBD1 (6 bases). The germline V gene has CDR1 MNHEY and CDR2 SMNVEV (reference sequence). The CDR3 has 15 amino acids. V lost 6 bases and J 5 bases, leaving 19 bases between the germline ends. The CDR3 region has the DNA TGTGCCAGCAGCCGAGGGCCCCAGGGGCTAACTGAAGCTTTCTTT. Amino acids: CASSRGPQGLTEAFF.

The chain joins TRBV7-3 to TRBJ2-1, with unresolved D. Per germline, CDR1 SGHTA and CDR2 FQGTGA. V was clipped by 2 bases and J by 6 bases, with 11 bases between them. The CDR3 loop spans 14 amino acids. The CDR3 region is CASSLLHLGNEQFF. CDR3 DNA sequence: TGTGCCAGCAGCTTACTTCACCTGGGCAATGAGCAGTTCTTC.

The sample holds a few counts of this clone. The gene calls are TRBV4-2 and TRBJ2-1, with a possible D match to TRBD2 (5 bases). The germline V gene has CDR1 LGHNA and CDR2 YNFKEQ. This CDR3 is built from 15 residues. Trimming stripped 4 bases from V and 2 bases from J, with 12 bases between. The chain's CDR3 is CASSPLSATYNEQFF. CDR3 sequence (DNA): TGTGCCAGCAGCCCCCTTAGCGCAACCTACAATGAGCAGTTCTTC.